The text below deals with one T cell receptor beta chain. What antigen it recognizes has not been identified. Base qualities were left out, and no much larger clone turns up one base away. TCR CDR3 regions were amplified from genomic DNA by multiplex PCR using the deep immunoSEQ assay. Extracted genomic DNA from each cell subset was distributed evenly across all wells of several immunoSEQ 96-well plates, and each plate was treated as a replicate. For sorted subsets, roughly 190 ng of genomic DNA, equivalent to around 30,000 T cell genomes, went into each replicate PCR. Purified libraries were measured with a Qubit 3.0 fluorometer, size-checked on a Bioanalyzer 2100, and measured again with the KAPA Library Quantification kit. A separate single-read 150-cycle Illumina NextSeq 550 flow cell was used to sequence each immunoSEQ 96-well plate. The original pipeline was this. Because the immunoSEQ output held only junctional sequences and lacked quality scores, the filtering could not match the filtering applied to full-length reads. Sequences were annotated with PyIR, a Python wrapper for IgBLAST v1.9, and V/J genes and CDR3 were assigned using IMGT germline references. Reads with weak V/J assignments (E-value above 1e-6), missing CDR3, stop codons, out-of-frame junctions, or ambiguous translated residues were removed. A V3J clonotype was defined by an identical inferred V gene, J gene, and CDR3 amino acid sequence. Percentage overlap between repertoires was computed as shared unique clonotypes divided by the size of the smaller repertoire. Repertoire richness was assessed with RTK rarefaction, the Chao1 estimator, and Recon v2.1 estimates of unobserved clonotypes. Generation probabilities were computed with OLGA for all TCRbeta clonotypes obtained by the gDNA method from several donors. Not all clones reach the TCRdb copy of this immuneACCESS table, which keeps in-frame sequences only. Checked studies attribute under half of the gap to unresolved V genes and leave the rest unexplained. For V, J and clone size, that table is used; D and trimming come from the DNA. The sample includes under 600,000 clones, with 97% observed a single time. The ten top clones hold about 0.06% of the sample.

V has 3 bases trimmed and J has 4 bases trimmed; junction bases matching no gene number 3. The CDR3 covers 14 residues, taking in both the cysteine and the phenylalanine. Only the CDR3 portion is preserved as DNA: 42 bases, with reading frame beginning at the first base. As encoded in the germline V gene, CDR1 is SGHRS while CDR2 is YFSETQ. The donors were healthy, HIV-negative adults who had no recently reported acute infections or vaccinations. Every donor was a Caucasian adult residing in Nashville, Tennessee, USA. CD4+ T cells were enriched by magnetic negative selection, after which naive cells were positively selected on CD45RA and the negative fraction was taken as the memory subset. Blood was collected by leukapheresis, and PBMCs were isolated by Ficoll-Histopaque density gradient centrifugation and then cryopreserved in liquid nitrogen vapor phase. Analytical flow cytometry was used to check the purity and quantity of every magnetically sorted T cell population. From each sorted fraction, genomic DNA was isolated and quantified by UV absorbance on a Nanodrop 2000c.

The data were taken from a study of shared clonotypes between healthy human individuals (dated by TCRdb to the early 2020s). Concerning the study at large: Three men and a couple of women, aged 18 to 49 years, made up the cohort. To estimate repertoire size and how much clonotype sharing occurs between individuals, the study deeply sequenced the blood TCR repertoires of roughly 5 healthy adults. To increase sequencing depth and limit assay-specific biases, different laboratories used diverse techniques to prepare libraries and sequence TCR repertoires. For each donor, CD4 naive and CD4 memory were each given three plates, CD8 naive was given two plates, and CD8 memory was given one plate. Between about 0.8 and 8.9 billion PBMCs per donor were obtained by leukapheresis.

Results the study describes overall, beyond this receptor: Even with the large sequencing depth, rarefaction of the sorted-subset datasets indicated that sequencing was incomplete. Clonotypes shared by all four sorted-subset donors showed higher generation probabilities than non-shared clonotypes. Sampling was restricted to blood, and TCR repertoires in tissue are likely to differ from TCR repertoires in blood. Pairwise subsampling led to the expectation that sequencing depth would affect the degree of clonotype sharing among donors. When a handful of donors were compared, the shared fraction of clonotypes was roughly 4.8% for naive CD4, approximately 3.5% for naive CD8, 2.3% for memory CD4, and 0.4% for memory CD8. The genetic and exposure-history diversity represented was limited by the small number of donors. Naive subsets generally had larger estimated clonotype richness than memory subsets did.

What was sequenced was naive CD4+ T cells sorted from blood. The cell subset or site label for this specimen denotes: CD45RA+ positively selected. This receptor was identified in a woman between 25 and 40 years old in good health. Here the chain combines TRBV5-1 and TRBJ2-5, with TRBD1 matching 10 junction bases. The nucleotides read TGCGCCAGCAGCTCCGACAGGGGGCGAGAGACCCAGTACTTC. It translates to CASSSDRGRETQYF.